A selection of T cell receptor beta chains follows, all from one sample in a study of shared clonotypes between healthy human individuals. Clones were sequenced by immunoSEQ multiplex PCR, and TCRdb holds only the in-frame ones, with some missing. The sample shows 1,400,000 or so clones, about 98.5% of them seen only once. The source material was naive CD4+ T cells sorted from blood. Every receptor here comes from a man younger than 40 in good health. The conserved cysteine and the conserved F or W are not part of the CDR3 here. Each record gives: D gene, V gene, J gene, CDR3 length, CDR3 protein. The D gene is left open where the match is weak.

TRBD2	TRBV7-9	TRBJ2-5	14	ASSLGRTSGIETQY
TRBD1	TRBV28	TRBJ2-5	12	ASRGQVNQETQY
TRBD1	TRBV7-8	TRBJ1-5	11	ASSPDREQPQH
-	TRBV4-2	TRBJ2-3	12	ASSLQHHTDTQY
TRBD1	TRBV14	TRBJ2-7	13	ASSQAAQGAYEQY
TRBD1	TRBV19	TRBJ2-7	13	ASSPTGLVGYEQY
-	TRBV5-1	TRBJ2-3	11	ASSSTGGDTQY
-	TRBV7-9	TRBJ2-6	14	ASARRGVSGANVLT
-	TRBV5-4	TRBJ2-7	14	ASSLVSGSFSYEQY
TRBD2	TRBV7-9	TRBJ2-3	13	ASRHALAGTDTQY
-	TRBV30	TRBJ1-5	12	AWSGTLSNQPQH
-	TRBV2	TRBJ2-6	12	ASSTSSGANVLT
-	TRBV28	TRBJ1-2	11	ASSPPRIYGYT
-	TRBV6-6	TRBJ2-1	13	ASSYRASEGNEQF
TRBD2	TRBV6-4	TRBJ2-1	13	ASSRLAGAYNEQF
TRBD1	TRBV5-5	TRBJ1-4	14	ASSLEFQGGSEKLF
TRBD2	TRBV28	TRBJ2-5	11	ASLAAGLGTQY
TRBD1	TRBV7-9	TRBJ2-5	12	ASSRQGNQETQY
-	TRBV5-1	TRBJ2-5	12	ASSSGMTQETQY
-	TRBV10-3	TRBJ2-7	13	AISESETVSYEQY
TRBD1	TRBV7-6	TRBJ2-7	12	ASSRGDRDYEQY
-	TRBV6-1	TRBJ1-1	11	ASSERGNTEAF
TRBD2	TRBV10-2	TRBJ2-2	13	ASNLAGAWTGELF
-	TRBV6-6	TRBJ2-3	13	ASSYSEGSTDTQY
TRBD1	TRBV2	TRBJ1-3	17	ASSVNLPGQGSSGNTIY
-	TRBV28	TRBJ2-4	18	ASTPRARSYEGLAKNIQY
TRBD2	TRBV6-6	TRBJ2-1	14	ASSSLLAGGSHEQF
-	TRBV27	TRBJ2-3	12	ASSHRLVADTQY
-	TRBV19	TRBJ1-5	13	ASTSGTLENQPQH
-	TRBV28	TRBJ2-6	14	ASSRPQGSGANVLT
-	TRBV6-5	TRBJ2-5	11	ASRKMGPGAQY
-	TRBV6-5	TRBJ2-1	12	ASTPDRLYNEQF
TRBD1	TRBV9	TRBJ1-4	12	ASSVGSRGEKLF
TRBD1	TRBV30	TRBJ2-3	10	AWGTGADTQY
-	TRBV6-5	TRBJ2-1	11	ASTKPGTEEQF
-	TRBV2	TRBJ2-3	13	ASSRDQPSTDTQY
TRBD1	TRBV13	TRBJ2-2	14	ASSLRAGGPPGELF
TRBD2	TRBV18	TRBJ2-7	14	ASSPRRTSGINEQY
-	TRBV5-4	TRBJ2-1	13	ASSFRSSSYNEQF
TRBD2	TRBV28	TRBJ2-3	14	ASSPGTSGRGDTQY
TRBD2	TRBV5-1	TRBJ2-7	14	ASSWGGLADSYEQY
-	TRBV5-1	TRBJ2-2	12	ASSSEGLTGELF